Each of the 24 T cell receptor beta chains below was sequenced from the same sample in a study of shared clonotypes between healthy human individuals. TCRdb's table, derived via immunoSEQ multiplex PCR, lists solely in-frame clones and lacks some. Of roughly 1,000,000 clones detected, about 80% appear once; the ten largest clones hold roughly 0.62%. Sequenced input: memory CD4+ T cells from PBMCs. Sample subset: CD45RA-negative fraction. The receptor set was obtained from a man between 18 and 29 years old in good health. Some clones in this sample may be carry-over from other donors' samples.

The gene calls are TRBV5-6 and TRBJ1-2, with 7 nucleotides matching TRBD1. The CDR3 is 14 residues long. Germline assignment: CDR1 SGHDT and CDR2 YYEEEE. V lost 3 bases to trimming and J lost 8 bases; unmatched junction nucleotides: 10. The CDR3 protein is CASSSGGLARGYTF. The DNA for the CDR3 is TGTGCCAGCAGCTCAGGGGGACTGGCTCGGGGCTACACCTTC.

The rearrangement uses TRBV9 and TRBJ1-4; D not certain. The CDR3 has 13 residues. Between the trimmed V and J ends, which lost 2 bases and 8 bases, there was a span of 10 bases. CDR1 and CDR2 (germline): SGDLS, YYNGEE. The CDR3 coding sequence is TGTGCCAGCAGCGTCGGCGGCTCGGAAAAACTGTTTTTT. It is translated as CASSVGGSEKLFF.

The V call is TRBV14, the J call TRBJ2-7, with D hard to call. The V and J ends lost 3 bases and 3 bases respectively, with 3 bases between them. The CDR3 has 11 amino acids. The germline gives CDR1 SGHDN, CDR2 FVKESK. DNA for the CDR3: TGTGCCAGCAGCCAGTACTACGAGCAGTACTTC. It is translated as CASSQYYEQYF.

The V call is TRBV18, the J call TRBJ2-1; D might be TRBD2 (6 bases). V was trimmed by 5 bases and J by 6 bases, leaving 20 bases between them. CDR1 is KGHSH, CDR2 LQKENI, per germline. The CDR3 spans 16 residues. The CDR3 DNA reads as TGTGCCAGCTCAGAGGAGGCGGGATACTTCGGCAATGAGCAGTTCTTC. Translating gives CASSEEAGYFGNEQFF.

This sequence joins TRBV7-3 and TRBJ2-3, with a weak D call TRBD1 (6 bases). V gave up 5 bases and J gave up 2 bases, with 14 bases separating them. The CDR3 is 15 residues long. Germline CDR1 is SGHTA and CDR2 is FQGTGA. The CDR3 bases are TGTGCCAGCAGCATTACAGGGTACCACACAGATACGCAGTATTTT. Encoded protein: CASSITGYHTDTQYF. Full variable domain (rest looked up from reference TRBV7-3 and TRBJ2-3): GAGVSQTPSNKVTEKGKYVELRCDPISGHTALYWYRQSLGQGPEFLIYFQGTGAADDSGLPNDRFFAVRPEGSVSTLKIQRTERGDSAVYLCASSITGYHTDTQYFGPGTRLTVL.

This clone was observed once. The chain combines TRBV7-9 with TRBJ2-1, with TRBD1 matching over 8 bases. The CDR3 totals 14 residues. Germline V gives CDR1 SEHNR, CDR2 FQNEAQ (reference sequence). V lost 1 base and J lost 7; bases outside the gene matches: 3. The CDR3 DNA reads TGTGCCAGCAGCTTAGGGACAGGGTGGAATGAGCAGTTCTTC. Protein product: CASSLGTGWNEQFF.

The chain combines TRBV27 with TRBJ2-5; D possibly uses TRBD1 or TRBD2 (5 bases each). Trimming left V 7 bases short and J 1 base short, with 16 bases between. Germline CDR1 is MNHEY and CDR2 is SMNVEV (reference sequence). CDR3 length equals 15 residues. The CDR3 region is CASTMRDPTQETQYF. CDR3 DNA sequence: TGTGCCAGCACGATGAGGGACCCAACCCAAGAGACCCAGTACTTC.

About this clone: This sample also contains other DNA sequences that code for the same CDR3. The rearrangement links TRBV7-9 to TRBJ2-7; 8 bases align to TRBD1. CDR1 and CDR2 from the germline V gene are SEHNR and FQNEAQ (reference sequence). The junction had 4 bases not matched to a gene; V was cut back by 1 base and J by 2 bases. The CDR3 is made up of 15 amino acids. The CDR3 is CASSLVTGGTYEQYF. The CDR3 DNA reads TGTGCCAGCAGCTTAGTCACAGGGGGGACCTACGAGCAGTACTTC.

The genes are TRBV5-1 and TRBJ1-6, with D possibly TRBD1 on 6 matching bases. The CDR3 runs to 14 residues. CDR1 and CDR2 (germline): SGHRS, YFSETQ. The V end lost 5 bases, the J end lost 7 bases, and 13 bases lay between the germline ends. CDR3 bases: TGCGCCAGCAGGCCAGGGGACGGGAATTCACCCCTCCACTTT. This codes for CASRPGDGNSPLHF.

The CDR3 sequence is CASSPLLVQGAGNTEAFF. The CDR3 bases are TGTGCCAGCTCACCACTACTGGTCCAGGGGGCAGGGAACACTGAAGCTTTCTTT. The gene calls are TRBV18 and TRBJ1-1; 8 nucleotides line up with TRBD1. This CDR3 spans 18 amino acids. Germline CDR1 is KGHSH and CDR2 is LQKENI. The trim removed 1 base at V and 1 base at J, leaving 11 bases unmatched.

The chain employs TRBV7-6 and TRBJ2-7, with 7 bases lining up with TRBD2. V lost 5 bases to trimming and J lost 0 bases; unmatched junction nucleotides: 7. Germline V gene sequence: CDR1 SGHVS, CDR2 FNYEAQ. CDR3 length: 15 amino acids. The CDR3 is CASSRRGGSSYEQYF. DNA of the CDR3: TGTGCCAGCAGCCGTCGGGGCGGGAGCTCCTACGAGCAGTACTTC. The variable domain in full, with the rest retrieved from reference TRBV7-6 and TRBJ2-7, is GAGVSQSPRYKVTKRGQDVALRCDPISGHVSLYWYRQALGQGPEFLTYFNYEAQQDKSGLPNDRFSAERPEGSISTLTIQRTEQRDSAMYRCASSRRGGSSYEQYFGPGTRLTVT.

Points on this clone: Other DNA sequences of this sample code for an identical CDR3. The chain joins TRBV7-2 to TRBJ2-5; 10 bases match TRBD2. CDR3 length equals 15 residues. The V and J ends lost 3 bases and 4 bases, in that order; junction bases with no gene match: 5. Germline V gene lookup returns CDR1 SGHTA and CDR2 FQGNSA. The CDR3 spells CASSLASGRGETQYF. CDR3 nucleotide sequence: TGTGCCAGCAGCTTGGCTAGCGGGAGAGGAGAGACCCAGTACTTC.

This clone was detected only once. This rearrangement joins TRBV7-2 to TRBJ1-1, with D hard to call. Trimming took 3 bases from V and 8 from J, leaving 22 bases between them. The V gene's germline CDR1 is SGHTA and CDR2 FQGNSA. The CDR3 loop spans 16 amino acids. This CDR3 is CASSLLGSTMPAEAFF. The CDR3 DNA is TGTGCCAGCAGCTTGTTGGGGTCTACTATGCCTGCGGAAGCTTTCTTT.

This clone was recorded once. The rearrangement joins TRBV5-4 to TRBJ2-3; weak D call: TRBD2 (5 bases). This CDR3 contains 14 residues. Germline V lookup: CDR1 SGHNT, CDR2 YYREEE (reference sequence). Trimming removed 1 base from V and 0 bases from J, with 6 bases in between. The CDR3 sequence: CASSLKRSTDTQYF. The CDR3 coding sequence is TGTGCCAGCAGCTTGAAGCGGAGCACAGATACGCAGTATTTT. The full variable domain, rest sourced from reference TRBV5-4 and TRBJ2-3, is ETGVTQSPTHLIKTRGQQVTLRCSSQSGHNTVSWYQQALGQGPQFIFQYYREEENGRGNFPPRFSGLQFPNYSSELNVNALELDDSALYLCASSLKRSTDTQYFGPGTRLTVL.

The chain combines TRBV6-5 with TRBJ2-5; TRBD1 aligns across 8 bases. The trim removed 6 bases at V and 5 bases at J, leaving 5 bases unmatched. The CDR3 consists of 13 residues. CDR1 MNHEY and CDR2 SVGAGI come from the germline V gene. The CDR3 DNA reads TGTGCCAGCAGATGGACAGGGAAGGAGACCCAGTACTTC. Translated: CASRWTGKETQYF.

The rearrangement uses TRBV28 and TRBJ1-2; the D gene is possibly TRBD1 (5 bases). Germline V gene sequence: CDR1 MDHEN, CDR2 SYDVKM. Deletions cut 7 bases from V and 2 bases from J, with 17 bases between. The CDR3 extends over 15 amino acids. The CDR3 loop is CASTLPGGVNYGYTF. The DNA of the CDR3 is TGTGCCAGCACCCTCCCGGGGGGGGTCAACTATGGCTACACCTTC.

This clone occurred many times. The chain links TRBV27 to TRBJ2-7; 12 positions match TRBD2. Trimming took 4 bases from V and 4 from J; bases not matched to a gene: 11. CDR1 and CDR2 from the germline V gene are MNHEY and SMNVEV (reference sequence). The CDR3 runs to 17 residues. The CDR3 DNA follows: TGTGCCAGCAGTTCCCCCCGAGCTAGCGGGAGGGCATACGAGCAGTACTTC. Residues: CASSSPRASGRAYEQYF.

V gene TRBV19 combines with J gene TRBJ1-1, with 7 bases that match TRBD1. CDR3 length: 15 residues. Germline V CDR1 and CDR2: LNHDA, SQIVND (reference sequence). V shed 4 bases, J shed 4 bases, and the junction held 9 bases outside the gene matches. CDR3 bases: TGTGCCAGTAGTACGAAGATAGACAGGGCCACTGAAGCTTTCTTT. Its translation is CASSTKIDRATEAFF.

V gene TRBV7-3 combines with J gene TRBJ2-5; no firm D call. The DNA matches TRBJ2-7 better at its end, which makes the J call doubtful. The length of the CDR3 is 12 residues. CDR1 SGHTA and CDR2 FQGTGA come from the germline V gene. The CDR3 spells CASSLTGREQYF. CDR3 in DNA: TGTGCCAGCAGCTTAACAGGGCGCGAGCAGTACTTC.

The rearrangement links TRBV6-6 to TRBJ2-4; the D is unclear. In germline, CDR1 is MNHNY, CDR2 SVGAGI (reference sequence). V lost 2 bases to trimming and J lost 2 bases, with 10 bases between them. The CDR3 has 15 amino acids. CDR3: CASSYIESTKNIQYF. The DNA of the CDR3 is TGTGCCAGCAGTTACATTGAGAGTACCAAAAACATTCAGTACTTC.

The genes are TRBV11-2 and TRBJ2-1; 10 nucleotides agree with TRBD2. The length of the CDR3 is 17 residues. The germline CDR1 and CDR2 sequences are SGHAT and FQNNGV. V dropped 5 bases and J dropped 9; count of bases not matched to a gene: 16. CDR3 loop: CASSALRSGRARGEQFF. The CDR3 nucleotides are TGTGCCAGCAGCGCCCTTCGGAGCGGGAGGGCCAGGGGTGAGCAGTTCTTC.

The rearrangement uses TRBV9 and TRBJ1-1; D gene ambiguous. The V end was cut by 3 bases, the J end by 4 bases, with 10 bases between. CDR3 size: 13 residues. CDR1 is SGDLS, CDR2 YYNGEE, per germline. This CDR3 is CASSGNWGTEAFF. CDR3 nucleotide sequence: TGTGCCAGCAGCGGAAACTGGGGCACTGAAGCTTTCTTT. Full variable domain (rest looked up from reference TRBV9 and TRBJ1-1): DSGVTQTPKHLITATGQRVTLRCSPRSGDLSVYWYQQSLDQGLQFLIQYYNGEERAKGNILERFSAQQFPDLHSELNLSSLELGDSALYFCASSGNWGTEAFFGQGTRLTVV.

V is TRBV7-2 and J is TRBJ2-7; D possibly corresponds to TRBD2 (6 bases). Deletions cut 0 bases from V and 7 bases from J, with 16 bases between. The CDR3 contains 15 residues. CDR1 SGHTA and CDR2 FQGNSA come from the germline V gene. For the CDR3, the DNA is TGTGCCAGCAGCTTAGCGGTTAGCGGCCCGAGGGAGCAGTACTTC. Its translation: CASSLAVSGPREQYF.

The genes are TRBV5-1 and TRBJ1-4; D perhaps matches TRBD1 (5 bases). Trimming stripped 2 bases from V and 7 bases from J, with 12 bases between. CDR1 SGHRS and CDR2 YFSETQ come from the germline V gene. The CDR3 spans 14 residues. CDR3 residues: CASSLPGSGEKLFF. CDR3 coding DNA: TGCGCCAGCAGCTTACCAGGGTCTGGTGAAAAACTGTTTTTT.